This TCR beta chain was captured by sequencing in a study of cytomegalovirus exposure and HLA in healthy donors (dated by TCRdb to between 2016 and 2019). Regarding the study in general: In an earlier analysis of under 600 of the donors, 276 Gb of sequence data and about 110 million unique TCR beta sequences from about 190 million T cells were reported. An early release that covered roughly 600 HLA-typed donors contained approximately 300 gigabases of sequencing data and roughly 84 million unique TCR sequences. The genetic ancestry cluster associated with self-reported Caucasian donors included approximately 85% of the roughly 410 genotyped donors. The study was designed to test whether signatures of past pathogen exposure could be identified by cataloging public T cell receptors. The study profiled the T cell repertoires of about 720 subjects by immunosequencing and related them to cytomegalovirus serostatus. Along with the 666-subject first cohort, a separate validation cohort of 120 different subjects was used. To predict cytomegalovirus infection status, the study brought together high-throughput TCR immunosequencing, statistical association of individual TCRs with disease status, and machine learning. A later analysis re-examined previously published TCR beta repertoires from over 500 donors and added high-resolution HLA genotyping to investigate patterns of TCR occurrence. Rather than using new phenotypic data, the later analysis identified candidate immune exposures from TCR beta sequences and from how often those sequences occurred across donors. To decide whether each TCR beta V gene segment behaved as functional or pseudogenic, an earlier analysis of 587 of the donors relied on high-throughput TCR beta sequencing. Donor age, sex, ethnicity and CMV serostatus were compiled together with the repertoire data. A later genetic analysis used genome-wide SNP genotypes for about three fifths of the roughly 700 donors, treating that subset as a discovery cohort. All discovery cohort repertoires had been generated on a single sequencing platform. Both class I and class II loci were covered by HLA typing, at four-digit resolution. Typing coverage differed by locus: A, B, C, DRB1 and DQB1 were typed in roughly 620-630 donors, DQA1 in 522, DPA1 in 606, and DPB1 in roughly 470. Several DR-DQ haplotypes were treated as single units for association and clustering because of strong linkage in the cohort. On average, around 240,000 unique TCR beta nucleotide sequences were sequenced per donor among 398 genotyped donors of the cohort, with roughly a sixth of those sequences being non-productive.

In total, 600 or so healthy bone marrow donors made up the cohort. At the time of sampling, every cohort member was nominally healthy, though immune exposures that went unrecorded were likely present. The donor was CMV seronegative and was included in the group of 352 seronegative cohort members. A peripheral blood sample was provided by each donor, and peripheral blood mononuclear cells were used for TCR beta sequencing. Genomic DNA was extracted from the blood cell samples with the Qiagen DNeasy Blood Extraction Kit. The protocol used for the library was the immunoSEQ multiplex PCR assay. For the multiplex PCR, a mixture combining 60 forward primers for TCR Vbeta segments and 13 reverse primers for TCR Jbeta segments was used. A multiplex PCR assay on genomic DNA amplified the CDR3 region of rearranged TCR beta genes. Amplified TCR beta libraries were sequenced as 87-base-pair reads on the Illumina HiSeq System. In the source study's methods: A later analysis tallied tens of millions of unique TCR beta chains across the 640 or so repertoires, and about 12 million of those chains were shared by two or more donors. Raw reads were error-corrected and collapsed into unique sequences by a nearest-neighbor algorithm in which closely related sequences were merged to remove PCR and sequencing errors. To assign V, D and J gene segments, CDR3 sequences were aligned to IMGT reference sequences. For a sequence to be retained, a match of at least six nucleotides was required to both a V gene segment and a J gene segment. A rearrangement counted as productive if the CDR3 had no stop codons and remained in frame with V and J, and every other rearrangement counted as non-productive. CDR3 was defined by IMGT convention, running from the second conserved V-encoded cysteine to the conserved J-encoded phenylalanine. Sequences without an unambiguous match to a single V gene segment were excluded from the earlier analysis of 587 of the donors. An earlier analysis of 587 of the donors classified V segments as functional when productive rearrangements were above 56.7% and as segregating when the standard deviation between donors was above 5%. A statistical classification framework was developed to diagnose cytomegalovirus status using the catalog of TCR beta chain sequences. In a later analysis, TCR nucleotide sequences were compared against IMGT/GENE-DB human TR gene sequences so that V and J genes could be assigned. In a later analysis, CDR3 sequences and most-parsimonious VDJ recombination scenarios were assigned using the TCRdist pipeline. In a later analysis, each TCR beta chain was defined by its CDR3 amino acid sequence together with its V-gene family, and reads lacking a unique V-gene family were excluded. To address suspected cross-contamination and a sequencing artifact, a later analysis removed 592 highly shared, low-generation-probability nucleotide sequences. For each public chain, a later analysis derived a clonal expansion index from normalized ranks of inferred template counts within each repertoire. In a later analysis, generation probabilities were computed using a VDJ recombination model fitted to out-of-frame rearrangements, and the results were checked against IGoR. A later analysis scored TCR-TCR, TCR-HLA and TCR-CMV co-occurrence with hypergeometric tests, applying a repertoire-size bias correction to TCR pairs. In a later analysis, false discovery rates were estimated by permuting HLA or CMV assignments 20 times. In a later analysis, co-occurring TCRs were grouped using DBSCAN, with TCRdist sequence similarity added in when clustering inside HLA-allele-positive subsets. Co-occurrence clustering excluded repertoires with fewer than 30,000 or more than 120,000 public chains, plus five with anomalous nucleotide sharing. As stored in TCRdb, this immuneACCESS dataset retains in-frame rearrangements with V and J assigned. A fraction of the clones does not appear; measured against another copy, unresolved V genes explain less than half of the discrepancy, and the remainder lacks a known reason. D and trimming come from the DNA, and the V and J calls and clone size come from that table. This sample holds some 41,000 clones; under 60% were observed only once. Approximately 5.5% of the sample is taken by the ten largest.

General findings and caveats noted by the study authors: It was suggested by the authors that the approach could potentially be generalized to other disease states and immunological phenotypes. Some IMGT-functional V segments, including TRBV6-2 and TRBV6-3, could not be distinguished by the 87-base-pair reads and were therefore excluded. CMV serostatus was the only immune exposure information available for the cohort. In vitro tests confirmed that a few of the cytomegalovirus-associated TCR beta chains recognize cytomegalovirus antigens. The study gave a list of some 150 TCR beta chains associated with cytomegalovirus. Assigning TCR associations to individual alleles was difficult when HLA alleles, especially DR and DQ, strongly co-occurred. In both the original and validation cohorts, the classifier was reported to diagnose cytomegalovirus status with high specificity and sensitivity. A cluster of highly shared sequence variants was judged likely to be a technical artifact of the sequencing pipeline. The earlier analysis of almost 600 of the donors excluded some 15 rarely observed V segments, including chromosome 9 orphons, because counts were too low. Across donors, most TCR sequences were observed very rarely, whereas some public TCRs were present in many individuals. Correlated functional status among segregating V segments might reflect linkage disequilibrium, but an unknown experimental factor could not be ruled out. A later analysis reported that several top co-occurrence clusters appeared linked to parvovirus B19, influenza, CMV and Epstein-Barr virus. Compared with equally common non-associated chains, HLA-associated TCR beta chains in a later analysis were more clonally expanded and had lower generation probabilities. Because HLA typing was unavailable for some donors at each locus, only the typed subset was used in association tests. According to a later genetic analysis, donors in an Asian-associated ancestry cluster had fewer N-insertions in productive TCRs than the approximately 610-donor mean. In a later analysis, the rate of TCR association differed among HLA loci, with DRB1 alleles having the most associated TCRs and HLA-C alleles having the fewest. According to a later analysis, most CMV-associated TCR beta chains appeared to be HLA-restricted, and the HLA associations seemed to be driven largely by CMV exposure. This cohort had only TCR beta chains sequenced, and the lack of alpha or paired-chain data limited which features could be detected. A further reported finding was that TCR beta sequences accurately predicted the HLA-A and HLA-B alleles for most subjects in the first cohort. In a later genetic analysis, a missense DCLRE1C variant was associated with V-gene and J-gene trimming of TCR beta chains, and the association was replicated in an independent cohort. Broadly in line with IMGT annotations, most TCR beta V segments showed up in productive rearrangements about 87% or about 30% of the time in an earlier analysis of 587 of the donors. In a later analysis, 16,951 TCR beta sequences were associated with specific HLA alleles at a false discovery rate of 0.05. Roughly uniform sequencing depth across donors was assumed in presence/absence analyses, although this assumption may not hold.

V and J are trimmed by 6 bases and 5 bases, and the gene matches miss 1 base of the junction. The CDR3 numbers 12 residues from cysteine through phenylalanine. Only the CDR3 DNA stays, 36 bases, in frame from base 1. Sequences MNHEY (CDR1) and SVGAGI (CDR2) are obtained from the germline V gene. This clone is a singleton in its sample. It has no known antigen specificity. Within one base of it there is no much larger clone, and no base qualities were kept. Sequencing was performed on PBMCs. The rearranged segments are TRBV6-5 and TRBJ2-7, and 10 junctional nucleotides match TRBD2. This receptor was obtained from a man between 60 and 75 years old in good health and CMV-seronegative. The CDR3 region reads CASRGTSDEQYF. The DNA sequence reads TGTGCCAGCAGGGGGACTAGCGACGAGCAGTACTTC.